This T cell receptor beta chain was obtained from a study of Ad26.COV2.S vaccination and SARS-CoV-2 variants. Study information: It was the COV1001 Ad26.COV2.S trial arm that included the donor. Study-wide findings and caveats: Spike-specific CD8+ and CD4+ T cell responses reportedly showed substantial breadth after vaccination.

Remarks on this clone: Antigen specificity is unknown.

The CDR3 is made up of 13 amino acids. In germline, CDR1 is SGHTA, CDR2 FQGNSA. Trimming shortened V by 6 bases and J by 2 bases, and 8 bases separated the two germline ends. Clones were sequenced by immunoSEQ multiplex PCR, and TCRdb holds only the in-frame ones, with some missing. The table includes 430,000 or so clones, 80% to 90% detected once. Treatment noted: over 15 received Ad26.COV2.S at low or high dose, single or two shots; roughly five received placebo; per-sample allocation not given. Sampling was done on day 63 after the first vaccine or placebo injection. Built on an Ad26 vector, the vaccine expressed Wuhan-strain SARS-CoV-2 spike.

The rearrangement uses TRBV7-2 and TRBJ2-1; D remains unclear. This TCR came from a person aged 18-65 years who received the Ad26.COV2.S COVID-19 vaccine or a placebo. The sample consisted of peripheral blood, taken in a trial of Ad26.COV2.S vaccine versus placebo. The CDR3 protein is CASSFKPYNEQFF. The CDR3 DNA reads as TGTGCCAGCAGTTTTAAACCCTACAATGAGCAGTTCTTC.